The rows below give T cell receptor beta chains drawn from one sample of a study of CD8 T cells in ankylosing spondylitis. TCRdb re-derived calls from the 5' RACE reads in MiXCR, one entry per CDR3 protein. The sample holds 350,000 to 550,000 distinct CDR3 sequences, approximately 26% seen once. The material sequenced was blood, either unsorted or a sorted T cell fraction (not recorded which). These receptors all stem from a male donor with ankylosing spondylitis. CDR3s include the opening cysteine and the closing phenylalanine or tryptophan. The order of the fields is clone size, CDR3 length, J gene, V gene, D gene, CDR3 protein, CDR3 DNA. A D gene is named only where the DNA matches it firmly. Some rows mark clone size as missing; the rest say once, few, many or name a class of expanded clone.

>few|16|TRBJ2-1|TRBV12-3/TRBV12-4|NA
CASSAGDSLHNNEQFF
TGTGCCAGCAGCGCAGGGGACTCCCTTCATAACAATGAGCAGTTCTTC
>many|14|TRBJ2-1|TRBV7-9|NA
CASSLGSVDNEQFF
TGTGCCAGCAGCTTAGGTAGCGTAGACAATGAGCAGTTCTTC
>NA|17|TRBJ2-7|TRBV9|TRBD2
CASSVAPRLAGTYEQYF
TGTGCCAGCAGCGTAGCCCCGAGGCTAGCGGGCACCTACGAGCAGTACTTC
>many|16|TRBJ1-1|TRBV4-1|NA
CASSQDRGRLNTEAFF
TGCGCCAGCAGCCAAGATCGAGGCAGGTTGAACACTGAAGCTTTCTTT
>NA|15|TRBJ2-1|TRBV21-1|NA
CASSKGGTRNNEQFF
TGTGCCAGCAGCAAAGGGGGGACTAGAAACAATGAGCAGTTCTTC
>few|17|TRBJ2-3|TRBV5-6|NA
CASSSPGGPVLTDTQYF
TGTGCCAGCAGCTCCCCTGGAGGGCCGGTTTTAACAGATACGCAGTATTTT
>many|13|TRBJ1-1|TRBV5-1|NA
CASSLDRDTEAFF
TGCGCCAGCAGCTTGGACAGGGACACTGAAGCTTTCTTT
>NA|15|TRBJ1-4|TRBV7-2|NA
CASSLASGSNEKLFF
TGTGCCAGCAGCTTAGCGTCAGGCTCTAATGAAAAACTGTTTTTT
>few|12|TRBJ2-2|TRBV24-1|NA
CATGYGSGELFF
TGTGCCACGGGGTACGGGTCCGGGGAGCTGTTTTTT
>few|14|TRBJ2-5|TRBV12-3/TRBV12-4|NA
CASSSPSAAETQYF
TGTGCCAGCAGTTCCCCCTCGGCGGCGGAGACCCAGTACTTC
>NA|17|TRBJ2-2|TRBV6-2/TRBV6-3|TRBD2
CASSYLQREEEREKLFF
TGTGCCAGCAGTTACCTCCAGCGGGAGGAAGAAAGGGAAAAGCTGTTTTTT
>NA|16|TRBJ2-1|TRBV10-1|NA
CASSESLNREYNEQFF
TGCGCCAGCAGTGAGTCACTGAATCGCGAGTACAATGAGCAGTTCTTC
>NA|14|TRBJ1-5|TRBV12-3/TRBV12-4|NA
CASSWTHSNQPQHF
TGTGCCAGCAGTTGGACACATAGCAATCAGCCCCAGCATTTT
>few|15|TRBJ1-5|TRBV29-1|NA
CSVEILGESNQPQHF
TGCAGCGTTGAGATTCTCGGGGAGAGCAATCAGCCCCAGCATTTT
>NA|15|TRBJ2-4|TRBV3-1|NA
CASSQGGLAKNIQYF
TGTGCCAGCAGCCAGGGGGGACTAGCCAAAAACATTCAGTACTTC
>NA|15|TRBJ2-1|TRBV7-8|TRBD2
CASSFSETSGREQFF
TGTGCCAGCAGCTTTAGTGAGACTAGCGGGAGAGAGCAGTTCTTC
>few|15|TRBJ2-1|TRBV7-9|TRBD2
CASSTSGTQRNEQFF
TGTGCCAGCAGCACCAGCGGGACCCAACGGAATGAGCAGTTCTTC
>few|16|TRBJ1-1|TRBV29-1|NA
CSVGASLSWGGTEAFF
TGCAGCGTTGGGGCAAGCCTTTCTTGGGGGGGCACTGAAGCTTTCTTT
>few|15|TRBJ1-2|TRBV5-1|NA
CASSLDPGLNYGYTF
TGCGCCAGCAGCTTGGATCCAGGTTTAAACTATGGCTACACCTTC
>few|15|TRBJ1-5|TRBV30|TRBD1
CAWSVRHRGNQPQHF
TGTGCCTGGAGTGTACGCCACAGGGGAAATCAGCCCCAGCATTTT
>few|13|TRBJ1-1|TRBV7-2|NA
CASSLVGQYEAFF
TGTGCCAGCAGCTTAGTTGGCCAGTACGAAGCTTTCTTT
>NA|14|TRBJ2-1|TRBV24-1|NA
CATSDGDGHNEQFF
TGTGCCACCAGTGACGGGGACGGACACAATGAGCAGTTCTTC
>NA|19|TRBJ2-5|TRBV12-3/TRBV12-4|NA
CASTRFLGVGAPGQETQYF
TGTGCCAGCACCCGCTTCCTGGGGGTGGGAGCGCCAGGCCAAGAGACCCAGTACTTC
>NA|15|TRBJ2-5|TRBV4-2|NA
CASSQVRAIGETQYF
TGTGCCAGCAGCCAAGTAAGAGCAATAGGGGAGACCCAGTACTTC
>few|15|TRBJ2-7|TRBV2|TRBD1
CASSPSGTGGYEQYF
TGTGCCAGCAGCCCCTCCGGGACAGGGGGCTACGAGCAGTACTTC
>few|16|TRBJ2-5|TRBV2|NA
CASSPGLTPYQETQYF
TGTGCCAGCAGCCCCGGACTGACCCCCTACCAAGAGACCCAGTACTTC
>NA|14|TRBJ2-3|TRBV7-2|NA
CASSSDMVTDTQYF
TGTGCCAGCAGCTCCGATATGGTCACAGATACGCAGTATTTT
>NA|14|TRBJ2-2|TRBV27|NA
CASSLMAATGELFF
TGTGCCAGCAGTTTGATGGCAGCCACCGGGGAGCTGTTTTTT
>NA|13|TRBJ1-1|TRBV20-1|NA
CSATGTLGLGAFF
TGCAGTGCTACCGGGACTTTAGGATTGGGAGCTTTCTTT
>NA|11|TRBJ2-1|TRBV7-9|NA
CASSQEPRQFF
TGTGCCAGCAGCCAAGAACCTAGGCAGTTCTTC
>NA|16|TRBJ2-3|TRBV2|TRBD2
CASSRASGTLGDTQYF
TGTGCCAGCAGTCGGGCTAGCGGGACCCTAGGGGATACGCAGTATTTT
>NA|12|TRBJ2-1|TRBV20-1|TRBD2
CSASGRVQEQFF
TGCAGTGCTAGCGGGAGGGTCCAGGAGCAGTTCTTC
>few|13|TRBJ2-3|TRBV29-1|NA
CSDRTGARDTQYF
TGCAGCGATCGGACGGGGGCACGAGATACGCAGTATTTT
>few|15|TRBJ2-4|TRBV5-1|TRBD1
CASSLAGTGGDIQYF
TGCGCCAGCAGCTTGGCCGGGACAGGGGGAGACATTCAGTACTTC
>few|19|TRBJ2-3|TRBV11-2|TRBD1
CASSLLSGQGAFLMDTQYF
TGTGCCAGCAGCTTATTATCGGGGCAGGGGGCATTCCTTATGGATACGCAGTATTTT
>few|15|TRBJ2-1|TRBV20-1|NA
CSARVPGLVRYEQFF
TGCAGTGCTAGAGTTCCGGGACTTGTGAGGTATGAGCAGTTCTTC
>few|16|TRBJ2-1|TRBV5-1|TRBD2
CASSLAPSGRSNEQFF
TGCGCCAGCAGCTTGGCGCCTAGCGGGAGGAGTAATGAGCAGTTCTTC
>NA|16|TRBJ2-1|TRBV5-6|NA
CASSSSAISPYNEQFF
TGTGCCAGCAGCTCCTCGGCTATCTCCCCCTACAATGAGCAGTTCTTC
>few|15|TRBJ1-1|TRBV6-1|TRBD1
CASSTRDRGETEAFF
TGTGCCAGCAGTACGCGGGACAGGGGGGAGACTGAAGCTTTCTTT
>few|14|TRBJ2-6|TRBV6-1|NA
CASAPYKGANVLTF
TGTGCCAGCGCACCGTACAAGGGGGCCAACGTCCTGACTTTC
>few|13|TRBJ1-5|TRBV20-1|NA
CSASRNPGQPQHF
TGCAGTGCTAGTAGGAACCCGGGTCAGCCCCAGCATTTT
>NA|15|TRBJ2-1|TRBV3-1|TRBD2
CASSQGPSGSPLQFF
TGTGCCAGCAGCCAGGGGCCTAGCGGGAGTCCTTTACAGTTCTTC
>few|15|TRBJ1-2|TRBV9|NA
CASSVGRGYNYGYTF
TGTGCCAGCAGCGTAGGGAGAGGTTATAACTATGGCTACACCTTC
>NA|16|TRBJ2-5|TRBV12-3/TRBV12-4|TRBD2
CASSFGASGGQETQYF
TGTGCCAGCAGTTTCGGGGCTAGCGGGGGGCAAGAGACCCAGTACTTC
>NA|14|TRBJ2-5|TRBV7-9|TRBD1
CASSSGTGKETQYF
TGTGCCAGCAGCTCCGGGACAGGGAAGGAGACCCAGTACTTC
>few|14|TRBJ2-5|TRBV7-2|NA
CASSLVRGGETQYF
TGTGCCAGCAGCTTAGTACGGGGAGGAGAGACCCAGTACTTC
>few|13|TRBJ1-6|TRBV27|NA
CASSLQGYSPLHF
TGTGCCAGCAGTTTGCAGGGGTATTCACCCCTCCACTTT
>NA|15|TRBJ1-6|TRBV27|NA
CASRTAGGRNSPLHF
TGTGCCAGCAGGACCGCGGGGGGCCGTAATTCACCCCTCCACTTT
>NA|14|TRBJ1-2|TRBV20-1|NA
CSASQQAPNYGYTF
TGCAGTGCTAGTCAGCAGGCCCCTAACTATGGCTACACCTTC
>few|13|TRBJ2-5|TRBV12-3/TRBV12-4|NA
CASSFEPIGTQYF
TGTGCCAGCAGTTTCGAGCCTATTGGGACCCAGTACTTC
>NA|15|TRBJ2-1|TRBV27|NA
CASSPLLVSGNEQFF
TGTGCCAGCAGTCCCCTACTTGTCAGCGGCAATGAGCAGTTCTTC
>NA|13|TRBJ1-4|TRBV10-3|NA
CASCRDLNEKLFF
TGTGCCTCGTGCCGGGACCTTAATGAAAAACTGTTTTTT
>few|14|TRBJ2-7|TRBV30|NA
CAWAPGIKIYEQYF
TGTGCCTGGGCCCCCGGGATCAAAATCTACGAGCAGTACTTC